A single sample is the source of the 21 T cell receptor beta chains below, sequenced in a study of blood T cell repertoires in COVID-19 (dated by TCRdb to about 2020). Library preparation was by the immunoSEQ multiplex PCR assay. In its TCRdb copy, this immuneACCESS table keeps in-frame sequences only and misses some clones. Where compared with another copy, unresolved V genes explain less than half of these, and the others have no known cause. Counted in this sample were approximately 200,000 clones; around 83% of them appeared once. Jointly, the top ten make up around 1% of the sample. Sequencing was done on a sample of peripheral blood. Source of these receptors: a man aged 35-49 years with acute or convalescent COVID-19.

The J gene is TRBJ1-2, the V gene TRBV30; perhaps TRBD1 as D (5 bases). CDR1 is GTSNPN, CDR2 SVGIG, per germline (reference sequence). The CDR3 runs to 15 residues. The germline V and J ends were trimmed by 5 bases and 4 bases, with 20 bases remaining between them. The CDR3 DNA sequence: TGTGCCTGGGTCGGACAAGGGGCAGGTGGCTATGGCTACACCTTC. Translation: CAWVGQGAGGYGYTF.

This sequence joins TRBV2 and TRBJ2-3, with D possibly TRBD1 on 5 matching bases. The CDR3 has 13 residues. Trimming removed 8 bases from V and 5 bases from J, with 14 bases in between. Germline assignment: CDR1 SNHLY and CDR2 FYNNEI. The CDR3: CASFPGQGDTQYF. CDR3 DNA: TGTGCCAGCTTCCCCGGGCAGGGAGATACGCAGTATTTT.

This chain joins TRBV7-3 and TRBJ1-1; D is ambiguous. Germline CDR1 is SGHTA and CDR2 is FQGTGA. V lost 3 bases, J lost 4 bases, and 9 bases lay in between. CDR3 length: 13 residues. CDR3 bases: TGTGCCAGCAGCTTGAGGGCGGGCACTGAAGCTTTCTTT. It translates to CASSLRAGTEAFF.

The chain joins TRBV2 to TRBJ1-2, with D maybe TRBD1 (6 bases). The germline V gene encodes CDR1 SNHLY and CDR2 FYNNEI. The V gene lost 2 bases and the J gene lost 5 bases, with 18 bases spanning the gap. This CDR3 is built from 16 residues. This CDR3 reads CASSERSSGATYGYTF. The CDR3 DNA is TGTGCCAGCAGTGAACGTAGTTCAGGGGCTACTTATGGCTACACCTTC.

In this sample, this clone turned up once. V gene TRBV30 combines with J gene TRBJ1-3, with 7 bases lining up with TRBD1. The CDR3 extends over 13 amino acids. V trimming: 5 bases; J trimming: 2 bases; junction bases outside the gene matches: 3. CDR1 GTSNPN and CDR2 SVGIG come from the germline V gene (reference sequence). CDR3 nucleotides: TGTGCCTGGGACAGGGTTGCTGGAAACACCATATATTTT. It yields the protein CAWDRVAGNTIYF.

This rearrangement joins TRBV5-1 to TRBJ2-3, with 7 nucleotides matching TRBD1. J gave up 0 bases and V 7 bases, and 5 bases lay outside the gene matches. Per the germline V gene, CDR1 is SGHRS and CDR2 is YFSETQ. The CDR3 is 14 amino acids. The CDR3 spells CASYPGGSTDTQYF. In DNA form, the CDR3 reads TGCGCCAGCTATCCAGGGGGAAGCACAGATACGCAGTATTTT.

The V gene is TRBV6-5, the J gene TRBJ1-5, with a weak D call TRBD1 (5 bases). Germline values: CDR1 MNHEY, CDR2 SVGAGI. Deletions cut 6 bases from V and 0 bases from J, with 9 bases between. CDR3 length: 14 residues. DNA of the CDR3: TGTGCCAGCAGACTCGACAGTAGCAATCAGCCCCAGCATTTT. Translated, it gives CASRLDSSNQPQHF.

This clone was observed once. The chain uses TRBV7-9 and TRBJ2-5; D is possibly TRBD1 (6 bases). The CDR3 contains 14 residues. Trimming took 5 bases from V and 1 from J, leaving 11 bases between them. Germline V CDR1 and CDR2: SEHNR, FQNEAQ (reference sequence). CDR3 region: CASSQVGAQETQYF. Written as DNA, the CDR3 is TGTGCCAGCAGCCAGGTGGGGGCCCAAGAGACCCAGTACTTC.

This chain links TRBV5-6 with TRBJ1-5; 8 positions match TRBD1. The CDR3 is made up of 15 amino acids. The germline V gene has CDR1 SGHDT and CDR2 YYEEEE. V was pared by 4 bases and J by 4 bases, with 7 bases of the junction left unmatched. The CDR3 is CASSDQGAGNQPQHF. CDR3 nucleotides: TGTGCCAGCAGCGATCAGGGGGCGGGAAATCAGCCCCAGCATTTT.

Only a few counts were recorded for this clone. The genes are TRBV19 and TRBJ1-6; perhaps TRBD1 as D (6 bases). The V gene lost 5 bases and the J gene lost 10 bases, with 12 bases spanning the gap. In germline, CDR1 is LNHDA, CDR2 SQIVND (reference sequence). CDR3 size: 13 residues. The CDR3: CASSSLRGSPLHF. The CDR3 DNA is TGTGCCAGTAGTTCCCTCAGGGGATCACCCCTCCACTTT. Combining the CDR3 with reference TRBV19 and TRBJ1-6 gives the whole variable domain DGGITQSPKYLFRKEGQNVTLSCEQNLNHDAMYWYRQDPGQGLRLIYYSQIVNDFQKGDIAEGYSVSREKKESFPLTVTSAQKNPTAFYLCASSSLRGSPLHFGNGTRLTVT.

This chain links TRBV7-3 with TRBJ2-1; weak D call: TRBD1 (6 bases). This CDR3 region has 13 residues. From germline, CDR1 is SGHTA and CDR2 FQGTGA. V was cut by 2 bases and J by 13 bases, with 15 bases left in between. As DNA, the CDR3 is TGTGCCAGCAGCTTACGCCGCCCGGGACATCAGTTCTTC. The encoded protein is CASSLRRPGHQFF.

The chain recombines TRBV3-1 (or the pseudogene TRBV3-2) with TRBJ2-7; TRBD2 agrees at 12 bases. The J segment lost 4 bases and the V segment lost 6 bases, leaving 10 bases of the junction unmatched. CDR3 length: 16 amino acids. Germline loops: CDR1 LGHDT, CDR2 YNNKEL (reference sequence). CDR3 coding DNA: TGTGCCAGCAGTCCGCACCTAGCGGGGGGGCTATACGAGCAGTACTTC. Protein product: CASSPHLAGGLYEQYF.

The chain carries TRBV10-3 and TRBJ1-6; D not resolved. The CDR3 spans 14 residues. V was clipped by 7 bases and J by 7 bases, with 14 bases between them. The germline CDR1 and CDR2 sequences are ENHRY and SYGVKD. The CDR3: CAITPSEVNSPLHF. The CDR3 region has the DNA TGTGCCATCACCCCGTCAGAGGTAAATTCACCCCTCCACTTT.

V gene TRBV2 combines with J gene TRBJ1-1, with D perhaps matching TRBD1 (5 bases). The ends were cut back, 8 bases at V and 4 bases at J, with 14 bases in the middle. Germline CDR1 SNHLY, CDR2 FYNNEI. The CDR3 spans 13 residues. CDR3: CASSGYTGTEAFF. The CDR3, as DNA: TGTGCCAGCTCAGGGTACACGGGCACTGAAGCTTTCTTT.

The rearrangement uses TRBV5-1 and TRBJ2-5; D perhaps matches TRBD1 (6 bases). Germline V CDR1 and CDR2: SGHRS, YFSETQ. The CDR3 totals 15 residues. Deletions cut 3 bases from V and 5 bases from J, with 17 bases between. CDR3 coding DNA: TGCGCCAGCAGCTCCCGGGACACCCGTTCGGAGACCCAGTACTTC. Translation gives CASSSRDTRSETQYF.

As concerns this clone: The sample has other DNA sequences that encode this CDR3 too. The rearrangement uses TRBV6-5 and TRBJ2-7; 12 bases are shared with TRBD1. Germline values: CDR1 MNHEY, CDR2 SVGAGI. V gave up 6 bases and J gave up 4 bases; unmatched junction bases: 1. The CDR3 covers 13 residues. The CDR3 reads CASRGQGAYEQYF. DNA for the CDR3: TGTGCCAGCAGGGGACAGGGGGCTTACGAGCAGTACTTC.

The chain is built from TRBV4-3 and TRBJ1-5, with D maybe TRBD1 (6 bases). Germline CDR1 reads LGHNA; CDR2 reads YSLEER. V lost 3 bases and J lost 4, with 13 bases in between. The CDR3 length is 15 residues. CDR3 in amino acids: CASSQYIGQNQPQHF. In nucleotides, the CDR3 is TGCGCCAGCAGCCAGTATATTGGACAGAATCAGCCCCAGCATTTT.

This sequence joins TRBV9 and TRBJ2-6; D is undetermined. This CDR3 is built from 16 residues. Per germline, CDR1 SGDLS and CDR2 YYNGEE. Trimming took 4 bases from V and 0 from J, leaving 11 bases between them. The CDR3 loop is CASSTELSSGANVLTF. The DNA of the CDR3 is TGTGCCAGCAGCACAGAACTGAGCTCTGGGGCCAACGTCCTGACTTTC.

This clone has just a few counts. V is TRBV7-8 and J is TRBJ2-1, with D possibly matching TRBD1 (5 bases). Germline V gene lookup returns CDR1 SGHVS and CDR2 FQNEAQ. The length of the CDR3 is 16 residues. V was cut by 0 bases and J by 3 bases, with 12 bases left in between. The CDR3 reads CASSLASGIFYNEQFF. The CDR3 bases are TGTGCCAGCAGCTTAGCGTCAGGGATCTTCTACAATGAGCAGTTCTTC.

As regards this clone: This same CDR3 is encoded by further DNA sequences in the sample. The rearrangement uses TRBV18 and TRBJ1-5; no firm D call. Germline CDR1 KGHSH, CDR2 LQKENI. V was trimmed by 6 bases and J by 0 bases, leaving 6 bases between them. This CDR3 spans 13 amino acids. The chain's CDR3 is CASSPGSNQPQHF. For the CDR3, the DNA is TGTGCCAGCTCCCCGGGTAGCAATCAGCCCCAGCATTTT.

The V and J genes are TRBV15 and TRBJ2-7; D might be TRBD2 (5 bases). V was cut by 2 bases and J by 5 bases, with 13 bases left in between. CDR1 is LNHNV, CDR2 YYDKDF, per germline (reference sequence). The CDR3 covers 14 residues. For the CDR3, the DNA is TGTGCCACCAGCAGATCTAACGGAGGCGACGAGCAGTACTTC. This translates into CATSRSNGGDEQYF.